Listed below are T cell receptor beta chains from one sample, sequenced in a study of blood T cell repertoires in COVID-19. The protocol was immunoSEQ multiplex PCR, while the TCRdb copy is restricted to in-frame clones and leaves out a portion. The table shows 150,000 or so clones, with around 87% occurring only once. Sequenced input: peripheral blood. Receptors were obtained from a man in his 60s with COVID-19, enrolled during active disease. The CDR3 runs from the conserved cysteine through the conserved F or W. The D gene is left open where the match is weak. The size entry is marked missing in some rows and otherwise reads once, few, many or a size class.

CDR3 DNA	CDR3 protein	CDR3 length	V gene	J gene	D gene	clone size
TGTGCCAGCGGACCCCTAGGAGGCGGCTACACCTTC	CASGPLGGGYTF	12	TRBV5-8	TRBJ1-2	.	.
TGTGCCAGCCTAGCGGGGGCTAGCTACGAGCAGTACTTC	CASLAGASYEQYF	13	TRBV28	TRBJ2-7	TRBD2	few
TGTGCCAGCAGCGGGGGGGGTTCTGGGACAGATACGCAGTATTTT	CASSGGGSGTDTQYF	15	TRBV7-2	TRBJ2-3	TRBD2	.
TGTGCCAGCAGCCAACCGGGACTACACTATGGCTACACCTTC	CASSQPGLHYGYTF	14	TRBV3-1/TRBV3-2	TRBJ1-2	.	.
TGTGCCAGTAGCACAACTAGCGGGGGGGCCTACGAGCAGTACTTC	CASSTTSGGAYEQYF	15	TRBV19	TRBJ2-7	TRBD2	.
TGCGCCAGCAGCTTGTCGGGTGCCTCCTTGAACACTGAAGCTTTCTTT	CASSLSGASLNTEAFF	16	TRBV5-1	TRBJ1-1	.	once
TGTGCCAGCAGTCTCAGATACTATGGCTACACCTTC	CASSLRYYGYTF	12	TRBV2	TRBJ1-2	.	.
TGTGCCAGCAGTGAAGGCGGAGTTGAGACCCAGTACTTC	CASSEGGVETQYF	13	TRBV2	TRBJ2-5	.	many
TGTGCCAGCAGGCCAGGGGGAAAAAACTATGGCTACACCTTC	CASRPGGKNYGYTF	14	TRBV6-5	TRBJ1-2	TRBD1	once
TGTGCCAGCAGCTTAATGCGGCAAGAGACCCAGTACTTC	CASSLMRQETQYF	13	TRBV7-2	TRBJ2-5	.	few
TGTGCCAGCAGGACAGGGGGGAACACTGAAGCTTTCTTT	CASRTGGNTEAFF	13	TRBV7-8	TRBJ1-1	TRBD1	.
TGTGCCAGTAGTGAGGGAAGGATCGGGGAGCTGTTTTTT	CASSEGRIGELFF	13	TRBV19	TRBJ2-2	.	.
TGTGCCAGCAGCTTGTTTTGGGGGCATAGCAATCAGCCCCAGCATTTT	CASSLFWGHSNQPQHF	16	TRBV5-8	TRBJ1-5	.	.
TGTGCCAGTCAGGGATCTAATGAAAAACTGTTTTTT	CASQGSNEKLFF	12	TRBV5-6	TRBJ1-4	.	few
TGCGCCAGCAGCTTGGGGGCTAAAAGCACAGATACGCAGTATTTT	CASSLGAKSTDTQYF	15	TRBV5-1	TRBJ2-3	.	.
TGTGCCTGGAGCGGGGGACAGGGATTTTATGGCTACACCTTC	CAWSGGQGFYGYTF	14	TRBV30	TRBJ1-2	TRBD1	.
TGTGCCAGTCGCTCTACCGGGACAGGGGAGCCCCAGCATTTT	CASRSTGTGEPQHF	14	TRBV19	TRBJ1-5	TRBD1	.
TGTGCCTGGAAAACTCTGGGGCTCTCTGGAAACACCATATATTTT	CAWKTLGLSGNTIYF	15	TRBV30	TRBJ1-3	.	once
TGTGCCAGCAGCGTAACAACACAATCCTACGAGCAGTACTTC	CASSVTTQSYEQYF	14	TRBV9	TRBJ2-7	.	.
TGTGCCAGTAGTATTGCAGGGAGGGAGACCCAGTACTTC	CASSIAGRETQYF	13	TRBV19	TRBJ2-5	.	.
TGTGCCAGCTCACACGGGACATCTTACGAGCAGTACTTC	CASSHGTSYEQYF	13	TRBV18	TRBJ2-7	.	.
TGTGCCAGCAGCGACCGGGACAGGGAACTGGAAAAACTGTTTTTT	CASSDRDRELEKLFF	15	TRBV11-2	TRBJ1-4	TRBD1	.
TGTGCCAGCAGCCCCCGGACTAACAATTCACCCCTCCACTTT	CASSPRTNNSPLHF	14	TRBV11-3	TRBJ1-6	.	.
TGTGCCAGCAGTCCTCGAGGGGGTGGCTCAACTAATGAAAAACTGTTTTTT	CASSPRGGGSTNEKLFF	17	TRBV6-6	TRBJ1-4	.	.
TGCAGCGTTCGTAGCGGGGGGTGGAATGAGCAGTTCTTC	CSVRSGGWNEQFF	13	TRBV29-1	TRBJ2-1	TRBD2	.
TGTGCCATCAGTGAGGGACAGACAACGTATGGCTACACCTTC	CAISEGQTTYGYTF	14	TRBV10-3	TRBJ1-2	.	.
TGCGCCAGCAGCCAAGATCGACAGGTTAATTCACCCCTCCACTTT	CASSQDRQVNSPLHF	15	TRBV4-3	TRBJ1-6	.	.
TGTGCCAGCAGTTTCGATCAGGGAAAAGGGGGCTACACCTTC	CASSFDQGKGGYTF	14	TRBV6-5	TRBJ1-2	.	.
TGCGCCAGCAGTCCGCTCCAGGGTTTCCGTGGCTACACCTTC	CASSPLQGFRGYTF	14	TRBV5-1	TRBJ1-2	.	.
TGTGCCAGCAGGGACGTAGGGGGGGGCGAAAAACTGTTTTTT	CASRDVGGGEKLFF	14	TRBV6-6	TRBJ1-4	.	.